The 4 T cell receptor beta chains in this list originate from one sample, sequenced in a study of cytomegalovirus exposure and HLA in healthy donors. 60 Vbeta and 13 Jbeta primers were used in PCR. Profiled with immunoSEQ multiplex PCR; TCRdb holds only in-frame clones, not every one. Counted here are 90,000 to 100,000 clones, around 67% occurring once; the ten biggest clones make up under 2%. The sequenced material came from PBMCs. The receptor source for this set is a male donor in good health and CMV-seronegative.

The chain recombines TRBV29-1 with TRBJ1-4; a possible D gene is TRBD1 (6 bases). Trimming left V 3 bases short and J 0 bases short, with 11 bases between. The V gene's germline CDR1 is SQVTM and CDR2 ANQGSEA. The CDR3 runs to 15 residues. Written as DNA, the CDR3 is TGCAGCGTTGACCCCCCAGGGGCAACTAATGAAAAACTGTTTTTT. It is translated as CSVDPPGATNEKLFF.

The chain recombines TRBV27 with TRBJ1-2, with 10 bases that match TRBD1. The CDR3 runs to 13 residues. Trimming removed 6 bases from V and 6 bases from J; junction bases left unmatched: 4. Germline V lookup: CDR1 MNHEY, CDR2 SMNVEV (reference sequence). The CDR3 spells CASSRGQGHGYTF. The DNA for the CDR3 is TGTGCCAGCAGCCGGGGACAGGGGCATGGCTACACCTTC.

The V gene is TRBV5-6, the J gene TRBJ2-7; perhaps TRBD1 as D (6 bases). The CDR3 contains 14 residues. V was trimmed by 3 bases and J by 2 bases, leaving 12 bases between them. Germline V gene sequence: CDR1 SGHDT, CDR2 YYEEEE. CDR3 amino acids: CASSSRDTPYEQYF. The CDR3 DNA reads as TGTGCCAGCAGCTCCCGGGACACCCCCTACGAGCAGTACTTC.

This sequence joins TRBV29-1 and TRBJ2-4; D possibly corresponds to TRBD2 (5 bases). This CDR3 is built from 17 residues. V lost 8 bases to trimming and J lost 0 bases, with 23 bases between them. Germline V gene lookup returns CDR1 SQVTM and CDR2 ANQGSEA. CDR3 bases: TGCAGCACCTGGGGAACTCGGGAAGACCTAGCCAAAAACATTCAGTACTTC. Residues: CSTWGTREDLAKNIQYF.